These 27 T cell receptor beta chains were sequenced from one sample in a study of OX40 agonist ivuxolimab in advanced cancers. This table comes from immunoSEQ multiplex PCR, and its TCRdb copy is limited to in-frame clones, with some not included. Here the sample spans more than 30,000 clones, about 92% being singletons. Source: CD4+ or CD8+ T cells sorted from blood, taken in a trial of the OX40 agonist ivuxolimab. These receptor sequences come from an adult with an advanced solid tumor such as melanoma, head and neck, liver or kidney cancer.

The sample holds a few counts of this clone. The chain has TRBV5-1 and TRBJ2-1; 13 positions match TRBD2. Germline trimming cut 4 bases from V and 10 bases from J; bases unmatched to any gene: 8. Per the germline V gene, CDR1 is SGHRS and CDR2 is YFSETQ. CDR3 size: 15 residues. The CDR3 region is CASSGTSGTLGEQFF. For the CDR3, the DNA is TGCGCCAGCAGCGGGACTAGCGGGACCTTGGGAGAGCAGTTCTTC.

This chain links TRBV7-3 with TRBJ2-1; 15 bases agree with TRBD2. Germline trimming cut 5 bases from V and 6 bases from J; bases unmatched to any gene: 5. This CDR3 is 16 amino acids long. Germline V gene data show CDR1 as SGHTA and CDR2 as FQGTGA. The CDR3 bases are TGTGCCAGCAGCCCCCTGGGACTAGCGGGAGGCAATGAGCAGTTCTTC. Amino acid sequence: CASSPLGLAGGNEQFF.

J is TRBJ1-6 and V is TRBV9; perhaps TRBD1 as D (6 bases). CDR1 and CDR2 from the germline V gene are SGDLS and YYNGEE. The CDR3 length is 13 residues. V was shortened by 4 bases and J by 13 bases, with 15 bases between the two germline ends. The CDR3 sequence is CASSTGQRPPLHF. The CDR3, as DNA: TGTGCCAGCAGCACCGGACAGCGGCCTCCCCTCCACTTT.

The genes are TRBV7-9 and TRBJ2-5, with D hard to call. This CDR3 is 13 amino acids long. Trimming pared 1 base from V and 7 bases from J, leaving 10 bases between. The germline V gene encodes CDR1 SEHNR and CDR2 FQNEAQ (reference sequence). The CDR3 loop reads CASSLVPMGTQYF. CDR3 DNA sequence: TGTGCCAGCAGCTTAGTTCCGATGGGGACCCAGTACTTC.

This rearrangement joins TRBV6-1 to TRBJ1-1; D might be TRBD1 (5 bases). Germline CDR1 and CDR2: MNHNS and SASEGT. This CDR3 is built from 14 residues. Deletions cut 2 bases from V and 5 bases from J, with 12 bases between. The CDR3 nucleotides read TGTGCCAGCAGTGAATATACAGGCCGGACTGAAGCTTTCTTT. As protein: CASSEYTGRTEAFF.

V gene TRBV5-1 combines with J gene TRBJ2-1; D might be TRBD2 (5 bases). From germline, CDR1 is SGHRS and CDR2 YFSETQ. V lost 3 bases and J 3 bases, leaving 10 bases between the germline ends. The CDR3 contains 14 residues. Here the CDR3 reads CASSSGGVYNEQFF. The CDR3 DNA is TGCGCCAGCAGCTCTGGAGGCGTCTACAATGAGCAGTTCTTC.

The V and J genes are TRBV9 and TRBJ1-2; 10 nucleotides align to TRBD1. V shed 0 bases and J 4 bases; nucleotides not matched to a gene: 3. The germline CDR1 and CDR2 sequences are SGDLS and YYNGEE. The length of the CDR3 is 15 residues. Here the CDR3 reads CASSVGQGAIYGYTF. CDR3 nucleotide sequence: TGTGCCAGCAGCGTAGGACAGGGGGCGATCTATGGCTACACCTTC.

The chain joins TRBV2 to TRBJ2-7; maybe TRBD2 (7 bases). The CDR3 contains 14 residues. The V gene lost 6 bases and the J gene lost 0 bases, with 12 bases spanning the gap. Germline V CDR1 and CDR2: SNHLY, FYNNEI. CDR3 bases: TGTGCCAGCAGGGGGGGGCTTAACTCCTACGAGCAGTACTTC. It specifies CASRGGLNSYEQYF.

The rearrangement uses TRBV5-4 and TRBJ2-2; D not certain. CDR1 SGHNT and CDR2 YYREEE come from the germline V gene (reference sequence). Trimming removed 1 base from V and 5 bases from J, with 9 bases in between. The CDR3 is 14 residues long. The CDR3 reads CASSLSLGTGELFF. The DNA for the CDR3 is TGTGCCAGCAGCTTGTCGCTCGGGACCGGGGAGCTGTTTTTT. The entire variable domain, with the rest obtained from reference TRBV5-4 and TRBJ2-2, is as follows: ETGVTQSPTHLIKTRGQQVTLRCSSQSGHNTVSWYQQALGQGPQFIFQYYREEENGRGNFPPRFSGLQFPNYSSELNVNALELDDSALYLCASSLSLGTGELFFGEGSRLTVL.

The chain is built from TRBV9 and TRBJ2-1, with 8 bases lining up with TRBD2. Per germline, CDR1 SGDLS and CDR2 YYNGEE. The CDR3 loop spans 15 amino acids. V dropped 3 bases and J dropped 3; count of bases not matched to a gene: 5. CDR3 nucleotides: TGTGCCAGCAGCGCCCTGGCGGGGGGCTACAATGAGCAGTTCTTC. It yields the protein CASSALAGGYNEQFF.

The J gene is TRBJ2-5, the V gene TRBV4-3; possibly TRBD1 for D (7 bases). Looked up from germline, CDR1 is LGHNA and CDR2 is YSLEER. Trimming pared 0 bases from V and 4 bases from J, leaving 15 bases between. CDR3 length equals 16 residues. In DNA, the CDR3 is TGCGCCAGCAGCCAAGAGGAGGGGGCGAGGGGAGAGACCCAGTACTTC. This codes for CASSQEEGARGETQYF.

This chain connects TRBV4-1 to TRBJ2-5; D is unresolved. V was trimmed by 1 base and J by 5 bases, leaving 8 bases between them. Germline CDR1 is MGHRA and CDR2 is YSYEKL. This CDR3 spans 13 amino acids. CDR3 nucleotides: TGCGCCAGCAGCCAAGCCATCGGGGAGACCCAGTACTTC. Translating gives CASSQAIGETQYF.

The chain uses TRBV19 and TRBJ2-3; TRBD2 matches at 9 bases. After removal of 7 bases from V and 4 bases from J, the junction contained 6 bases not matched to a gene. The CDR3 consists of 14 residues. The germline CDR1 and CDR2 sequences are LNHDA and SQIVND (reference sequence). CDR3 amino acids: CASNAGGQSDTQYF. In DNA form, the CDR3 reads TGTGCCAGTAATGCGGGGGGGCAATCAGATACGCAGTATTTT.

V gene TRBV6-1 combines with J gene TRBJ2-5; D perhaps matches TRBD2 (6 bases). Per the germline V gene, CDR1 is MNHNS and CDR2 is SASEGT. V shed 6 bases and J shed 4 bases, with 12 bases lying between them. This CDR3 contains 13 residues. The CDR3 region has the DNA TGTGCCAGCAGCGTGACTAGTTTAGAGACCCAGTACTTC. Encoded protein: CASSVTSLETQYF.

J is TRBJ2-7 and V is TRBV5-4, with TRBD2 as a possible D gene (5 bases). Germline CDR1 and CDR2: SGHNT and YYREEE (reference sequence). V dropped 4 bases and J dropped 4 bases, with 12 bases sitting between them. The CDR3 totals 13 residues. The CDR3 here is CASSMSGMYEQYF. The CDR3 DNA reads TGTGCCAGCAGCATGTCGGGGATGTACGAGCAGTACTTC.

Here the CDR3 reads CASNPGWDNSGNTIYF. CDR3 nucleotide sequence: TGTGCCAGCAACCCCGGATGGGACAACTCTGGAAACACCATATATTTT. The rearrangement links TRBV2 to TRBJ1-3, with D perhaps matching TRBD1 (6 bases). The CDR3 is made up of 16 amino acids. CDR1 is SNHLY, CDR2 FYNNEI, per germline. V lost 7 bases and J lost 0, with 16 bases in between.

Turning to this clone: An end of the junction differs from the germline gene, which may be a read error. The CDR3 here is CASSLDRAVGQGDF. For the CDR3, the DNA is TGTGCCAGCAGCTTAGATCGGGCAGTGGGACAGGGGGACTTC. The rearrangement links TRBV11-2 to TRBJ2-7; the match to TRBD1 covers 11 bases. The CDR3 totals 14 residues. The germline gives CDR1 SGHAT, CDR2 FQNNGV.

The DNA of the CDR3 is TGTGCCTGGACCAGCCAGCGTTATAACAGTCGGGCCAACGTCCTGACTTTC. It specifies CAWTSQRYNSRANVLTF. This chain connects TRBV30 to TRBJ2-6, with D hard to call. Trimming left V 4 bases short and J 5 bases short, with 21 bases between. CDR3 size: 17 residues. The germline V gene has CDR1 GTSNPN and CDR2 SVGIG (reference sequence).

V is TRBV29-1 and J is TRBJ2-1; 8 bases agree with TRBD2. This CDR3 comprises 15 residues. CDR1 is SQVTM and CDR2 is ANQGSEA in the germline V gene. J gave up 8 bases and V 2 bases, and 11 bases lay outside the gene matches. The CDR3 loop reads CSVELPGRAIDEQFF. In nucleotides, the CDR3 is TGCAGCGTTGAACTTCCCGGGAGGGCGATCGATGAGCAGTTCTTC.

The chain employs TRBV19 and TRBJ2-6; the D is unclear. CDR3 length: 16 amino acids. V lost 1 base to trimming and J lost 0 bases, with 7 bases between them. Germline V gives CDR1 LNHDA, CDR2 SQIVND (reference sequence). The CDR3 spells CASSIVPGSGANVLTF. CDR3 DNA: TGTGCCAGTAGTATAGTGCCTGGCTCTGGGGCCAACGTCCTGACTTTC.

The chain uses TRBV10-1 and TRBJ1-6; D might be TRBD1 (6 bases). This CDR3 has 13 amino acids. Trimming stripped 10 bases from V and 9 bases from J, with 16 bases between. The V gene's germline CDR1 is WNHNN and CDR2 SYGVQD (reference sequence). CDR3 DNA sequence: TGCGCCACCTCTCGGGGGCTAAGTTCACCCCTCCACTTT. Translating it yields CATSRGLSSPLHF.

The chain has TRBV11-2 and TRBJ2-1, with 13 bases lining up with TRBD2. CDR1 SGHAT and CDR2 FQNNGV come from the germline V gene. Unmatched junction bases numbered 4, after V lost 5 bases and J lost 6 bases. The CDR3 has 15 amino acids. The CDR3 region has the DNA TGTGCCAGCAGCATGACTAGCGGGAGGACCAATGAGCAGTTCTTC. Translating it yields CASSMTSGRTNEQFF.

In its sample, this clone was seen once. The rearrangement uses TRBV5-5 and TRBJ2-2, with a tentative D call TRBD2 (6 bases). The germline V and J ends were trimmed by 5 bases and 6 bases, with 11 bases remaining between them. Germline V gene data show CDR1 as SGHKS and CDR2 as YYEKEE (reference sequence). The CDR3 totals 13 residues. CDR3 sequence (DNA): TGTGCCAGCAGTCCCGCGGGGCCCGGGGAGCTGTTTTTT. This translates into CASSPAGPGELFF.

The chain recombines TRBV28 with TRBJ2-7; 8 bases match TRBD1. CDR1 and CDR2 from the germline V gene are MDHEN and SYDVKM. Losses at the gene ends were 11 bases for V and 4 bases for J; bases not matched to a gene: 10. The CDR3 totals 13 residues. The CDR3 coding sequence is TGTGCCCATCGGGGGACAGGAAAATACGAGCAGTACTTC. This gives the protein CAHRGTGKYEQYF. Full variable domain (rest looked up from reference TRBV28 and TRBJ2-7): DVKVTQSSRYLVKRTGEKVFLECVQDMDHENMFWYRQDPGLGLRLIYFSYDVKMKEKGDIPEGYSVSREKKERFSLILESASTNQTSMYLCAHRGTGKYEQYFGPGTRLTVT.

The chain links TRBV2 to TRBJ2-3; TRBD1 matches 8 bases. Losses at the gene ends were 4 bases for V and 5 bases for J; bases not matched to a gene: 8. The CDR3 spans 15 residues. Germline V gene data show CDR1 as SNHLY and CDR2 as FYNNEI. Here the CDR3 DNA reads TGTGCCAGCAGTGCCCGGGGCAGGGGGCGAGATACGCAGTATTTT. Protein sequence: CASSARGRGRDTQYF.

J is TRBJ2-2 and V is TRBV5-1; D may be TRBD1 (7 bases). The ends were cut back, 1 base at V and 4 bases at J, with 11 bases in the middle. Germline loops: CDR1 SGHRS, CDR2 YFSETQ. The CDR3 extends over 15 amino acids. Here the CDR3 DNA reads TGCGCCAGCAGCTTGACCCAGGGGGGCACCGGGGAGCTGTTTTTT. Its protein product is CASSLTQGGTGELFF.

The rearrangement links TRBV9 to TRBJ2-3; D is unclear. CDR3 length: 15 amino acids. Germline V gene sequence: CDR1 SGDLS, CDR2 YYNGEE. V was clipped by 0 bases and J by 0 bases, with 8 bases between them. DNA of the CDR3: TGTGCCAGCAGCGTAGACAGTGCTAGCACAGATACGCAGTATTTT. This gives the protein CASSVDSASTDTQYF.